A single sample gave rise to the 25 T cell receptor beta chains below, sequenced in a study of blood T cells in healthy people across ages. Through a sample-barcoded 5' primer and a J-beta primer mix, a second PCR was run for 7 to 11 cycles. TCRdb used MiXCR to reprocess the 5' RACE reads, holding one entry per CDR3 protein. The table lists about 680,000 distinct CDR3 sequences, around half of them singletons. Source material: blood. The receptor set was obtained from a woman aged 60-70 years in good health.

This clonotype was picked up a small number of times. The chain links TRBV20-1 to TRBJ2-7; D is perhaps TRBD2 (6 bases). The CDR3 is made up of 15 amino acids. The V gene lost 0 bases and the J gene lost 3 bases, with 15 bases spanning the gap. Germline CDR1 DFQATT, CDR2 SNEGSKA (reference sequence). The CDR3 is CSARDSRLAYYEQYF. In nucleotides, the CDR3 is TGCAGTGCTAGAGACAGTCGCCTAGCGTACTACGAGCAGTACTTC.

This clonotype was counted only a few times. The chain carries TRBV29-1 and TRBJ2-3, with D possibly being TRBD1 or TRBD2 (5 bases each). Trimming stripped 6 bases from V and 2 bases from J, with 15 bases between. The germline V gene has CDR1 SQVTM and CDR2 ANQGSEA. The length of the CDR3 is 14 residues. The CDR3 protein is CSVALGAVTDTQYF. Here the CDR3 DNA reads TGCAGCGTCGCCCTCGGGGCGGTCACAGATACGCAGTATTTT.

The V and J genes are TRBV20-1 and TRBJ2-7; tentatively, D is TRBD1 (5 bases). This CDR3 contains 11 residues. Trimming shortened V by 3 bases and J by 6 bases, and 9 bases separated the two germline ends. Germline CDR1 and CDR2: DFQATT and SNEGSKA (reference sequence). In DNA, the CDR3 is TGCAGTGCTAGGTCAGGGTTCGAGCAGTACTTC. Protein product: CSARSGFEQYF.

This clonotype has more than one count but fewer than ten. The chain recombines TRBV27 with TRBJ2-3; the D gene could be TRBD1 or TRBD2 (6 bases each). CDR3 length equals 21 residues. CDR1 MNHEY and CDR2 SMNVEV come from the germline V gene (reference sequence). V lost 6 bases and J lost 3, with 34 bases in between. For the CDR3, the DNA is TGTGCCAGCAGCCGAAGGGGGGTCGCAGGGTATGCAGTCGTATGGACAGATACGCAGTATTTT. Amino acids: CASSRRGVAGYAVVWTDTQYF.

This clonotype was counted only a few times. As DNA, the CDR3 is TGCAGTGCGGGGGACAGGGAAAAACTGTTTTTT. Protein product: CSAGDREKLFF. This chain uses TRBV20-1 with TRBJ1-4; 8 nucleotides line up with TRBD1. The junction had 2 bases not matched to a gene; V was cut back by 6 bases and J by 8 bases. The CDR3 has 11 residues. Germline V lookup: CDR1 DFQATT, CDR2 SNEGSKA (reference sequence).

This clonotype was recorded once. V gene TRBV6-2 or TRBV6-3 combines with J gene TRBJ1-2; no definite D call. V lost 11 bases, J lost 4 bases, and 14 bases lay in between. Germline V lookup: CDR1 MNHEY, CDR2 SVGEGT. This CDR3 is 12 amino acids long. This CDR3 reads CAAARISYGYTF. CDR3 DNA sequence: TGTGCCGCGGCTCGGATTAGCTATGGCTACACCTTC.

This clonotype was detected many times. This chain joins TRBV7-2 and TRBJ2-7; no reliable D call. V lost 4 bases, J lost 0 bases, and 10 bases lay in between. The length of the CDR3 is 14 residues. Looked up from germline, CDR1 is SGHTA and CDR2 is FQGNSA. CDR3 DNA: TGTGCCAGCAGCTCAGGCAGGAGCTCCTACGAGCAGTACTTC. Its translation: CASSSGRSSYEQYF.

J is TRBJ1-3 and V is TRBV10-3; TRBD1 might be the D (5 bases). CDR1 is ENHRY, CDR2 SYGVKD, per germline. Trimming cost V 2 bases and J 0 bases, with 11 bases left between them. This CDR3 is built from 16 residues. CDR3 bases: TGTGCCATCAGTGAGCCCGGACACATCTCTGGAAACACCATATATTTT. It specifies CAISEPGHISGNTIYF.

The CDR3 DNA reads as TGCGCCAGCAGCTTGACAGGACAGGGGATGTATGGCTACACCTTC. It specifies CASSLTGQGMYGYTF. The V call is TRBV5-1, the J call TRBJ1-2; TRBD1 agrees at 9 bases. Germline V CDR1 and CDR2: SGHRS, YFSETQ. There are 15 residues in the CDR3. Unmatched junction bases numbered 6, after V lost 1 base and J lost 5 bases.

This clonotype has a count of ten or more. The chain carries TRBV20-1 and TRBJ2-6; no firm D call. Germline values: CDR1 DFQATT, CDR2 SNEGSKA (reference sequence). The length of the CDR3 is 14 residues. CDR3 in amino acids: CSLEAIDGANVLTF. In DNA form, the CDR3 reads TGCAGCCTAGAGGCGATTGATGGGGCCAACGTCCTGACTTTC.

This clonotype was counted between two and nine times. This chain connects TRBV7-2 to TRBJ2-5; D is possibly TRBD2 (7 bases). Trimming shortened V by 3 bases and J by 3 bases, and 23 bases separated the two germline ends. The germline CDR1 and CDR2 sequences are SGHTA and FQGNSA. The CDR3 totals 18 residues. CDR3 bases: TGTGCCAGCAGCTTTGGGCTTTGGGGGGGCCAAACTAAAGAGACCCAGTACTTC. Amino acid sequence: CASSFGLWGGQTKETQYF.

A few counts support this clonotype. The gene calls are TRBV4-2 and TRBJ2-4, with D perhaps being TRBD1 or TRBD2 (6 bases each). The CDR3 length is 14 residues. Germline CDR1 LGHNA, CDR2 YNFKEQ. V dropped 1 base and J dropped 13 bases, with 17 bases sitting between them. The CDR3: CASSQGGTTEVQYF. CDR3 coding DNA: TGTGCCAGCAGCCAAGGCGGGACAACAGAGGTGCAGTACTTC.

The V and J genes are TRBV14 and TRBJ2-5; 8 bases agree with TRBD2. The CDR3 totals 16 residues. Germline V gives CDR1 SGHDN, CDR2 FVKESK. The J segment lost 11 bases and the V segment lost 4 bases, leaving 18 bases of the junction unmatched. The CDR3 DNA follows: TGTGCCAGCAGCCCGATAACTAGCGGTTCCTACGGGGGGCAGTACTTC. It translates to CASSPITSGSYGGQYF.

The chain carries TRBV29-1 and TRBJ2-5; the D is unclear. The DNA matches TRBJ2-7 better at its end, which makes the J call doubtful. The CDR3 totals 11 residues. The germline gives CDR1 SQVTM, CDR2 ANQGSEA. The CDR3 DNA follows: TGCAGCGTTGTTGCCAGAGGCGAGCAGTACTTC. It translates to CSVVARGEQYF.

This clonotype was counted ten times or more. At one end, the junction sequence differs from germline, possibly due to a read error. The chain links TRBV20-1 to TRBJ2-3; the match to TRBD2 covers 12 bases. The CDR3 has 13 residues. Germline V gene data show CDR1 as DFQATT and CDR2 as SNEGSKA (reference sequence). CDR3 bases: TGCAGCGCTAGCGGGAGGGCCTCAGATACGCAGTATTTT. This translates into CSASGRASDTQYF.

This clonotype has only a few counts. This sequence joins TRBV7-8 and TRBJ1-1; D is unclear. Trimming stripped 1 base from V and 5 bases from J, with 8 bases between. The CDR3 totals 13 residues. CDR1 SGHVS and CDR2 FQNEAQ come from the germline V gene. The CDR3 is CASSLDAETEAFF. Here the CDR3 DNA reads TGTGCCAGCAGCTTAGATGCCGAGACTGAAGCTTTCTTT.

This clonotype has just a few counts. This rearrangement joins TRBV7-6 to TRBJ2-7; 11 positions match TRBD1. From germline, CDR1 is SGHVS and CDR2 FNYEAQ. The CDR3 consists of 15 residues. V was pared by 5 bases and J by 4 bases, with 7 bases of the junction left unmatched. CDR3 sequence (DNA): TGTGCCAGCAGCCATCCGGGACAGGGGGAGTACGAGCAGTACTTC. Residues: CASSHPGQGEYEQYF.

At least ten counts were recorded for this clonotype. CDR3 region: CASSGTTGIGGQETQYF. The CDR3 DNA follows: TGTGCCAGCAGTGGAACGACAGGGATTGGGGGACAAGAGACCCAGTACTTC. The chain recombines TRBV2 with TRBJ2-5; 7 nucleotides match TRBD1. J was trimmed by 2 bases and V by 4 bases; bases with no gene match: 13. The CDR3 extends over 17 amino acids. CDR1 and CDR2 (germline): SNHLY, FYNNEI.

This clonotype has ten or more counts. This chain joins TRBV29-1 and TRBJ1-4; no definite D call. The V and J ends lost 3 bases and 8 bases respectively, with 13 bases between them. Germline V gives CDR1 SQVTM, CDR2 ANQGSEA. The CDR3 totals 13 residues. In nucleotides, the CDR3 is TGCAGCGTTGAGGGAGGCGCCGACGAAAAACTGTTTTTT. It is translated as CSVEGGADEKLFF.

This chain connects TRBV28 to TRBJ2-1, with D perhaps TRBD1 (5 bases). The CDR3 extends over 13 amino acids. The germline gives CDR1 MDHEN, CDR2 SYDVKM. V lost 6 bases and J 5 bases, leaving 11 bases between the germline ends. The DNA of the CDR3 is TGTGCCAGCAGGTGGGGCGTTGACAATGAGCAGTTCTTC. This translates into CASRWGVDNEQFF.

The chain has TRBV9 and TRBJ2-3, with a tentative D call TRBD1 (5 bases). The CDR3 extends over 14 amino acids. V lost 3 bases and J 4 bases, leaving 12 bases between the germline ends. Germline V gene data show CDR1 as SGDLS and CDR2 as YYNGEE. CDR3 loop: CASSDQGAADTQYF. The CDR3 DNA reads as TGTGCCAGCAGCGACCAGGGCGCCGCAGATACGCAGTATTTT.

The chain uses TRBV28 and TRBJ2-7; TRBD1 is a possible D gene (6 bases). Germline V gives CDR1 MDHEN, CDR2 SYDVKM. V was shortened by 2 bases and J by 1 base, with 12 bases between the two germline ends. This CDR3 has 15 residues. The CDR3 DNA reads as TGTGCCAGCAGTTTAGCCTCACAGGGTTCCTACGAGCAGTACTTC. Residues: CASSLASQGSYEQYF.

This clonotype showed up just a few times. This CDR3 is CASSSRPLRTEAFF. The CDR3 nucleotides read TGTGCCAGCAGCTCTCGACCTCTCAGGACTGAAGCTTTCTTT. The rearrangement uses TRBV7-8 and TRBJ1-1; no clear D. Germline CDR1 reads SGHVS; CDR2 reads FQNEAQ. The V end was cut by 4 bases, the J end by 5 bases, with 14 bases between. The CDR3 spans 14 residues.

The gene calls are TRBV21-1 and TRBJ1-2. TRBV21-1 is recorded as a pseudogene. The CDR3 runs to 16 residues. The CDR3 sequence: CASSKERRRTNYGYTF. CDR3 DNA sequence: TGTGCCAGCAGCAAAGAAAGGCGAAGAACTAACTATGGCTACACCTTC.

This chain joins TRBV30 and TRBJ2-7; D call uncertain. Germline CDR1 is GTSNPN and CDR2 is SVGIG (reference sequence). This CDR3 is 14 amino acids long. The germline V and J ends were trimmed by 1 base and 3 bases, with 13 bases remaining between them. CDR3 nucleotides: TGTGCCTGGAGTGCCCTGGGGTTAGTCTACGAGCAGTACTTC. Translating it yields CAWSALGLVYEQYF.